One and the same sample provided the 26 T cell receptor beta chains below, sequenced in a study of blood T cells in healthy people across ages. A second PCR of roughly 7 to 11 cycles used a sample-barcoded 5' primer and a J-beta primer mix. TCRdb used MiXCR to reprocess the 5' RACE reads, holding one entry per CDR3 protein. The table includes hundreds of thousands of distinct CDR3 sequences, about 30% detected once. Sequencing used blood. The origin of the receptors is a woman aged 80 or over in good health.

This chain joins TRBV20-1 and TRBJ1-5; D perhaps matches TRBD1 (5 bases). Trimming cost V 0 bases and J 3 bases, with 15 bases left between them. The CDR3 runs 16 residues. Germline CDR1 is DFQATT and CDR2 is SNEGSKA (reference sequence). The CDR3 here is CSARDAPGIFNQPQHF. The CDR3 nucleotides read TGCAGTGCTAGAGATGCCCCAGGGATTTTCAATCAGCCCCAGCATTTT.

To note about this clonotype: A read error may explain this, as a much larger clone is one base away. This chain joins TRBV20-1 and TRBJ2-7; D is uncertain. CDR3 length equals 12 residues. Trimming removed 6 bases from V and 7 bases from J, with 16 bases in between. Per the germline V gene, CDR1 is DFQATT and CDR2 is SNEGSKA (reference sequence). CDR3 nucleotides: TGCAGTGCCCCCCTAGGGAACAATGAGCAGTACTTC. Its protein product is CSAPLGNNEQYF.

In regard to this clonotype: One end of the junction is discordant with germline, which a read error may explain. This chain uses TRBV29-1 with TRBJ2-5; D is undetermined. The germline gives CDR1 SQVTM, CDR2 ANQGSEA. The length of the CDR3 is 15 residues. CDR3: CGVGWDRVVQEAQYF. In DNA, the CDR3 is TGCGGCGTTGGCTGGGATAGGGTGGTTCAAGAGGCCCAGTACTTC.

This clonotype has a count of ten or more. This chain connects TRBV7-2 to TRBJ2-3; a weak D match, TRBD2 (5 bases). Trimming removed 4 bases from V and 1 base from J, with 12 bases in between. This CDR3 comprises 15 residues. The germline V gene has CDR1 SGHTA and CDR2 FQGNSA. This CDR3 reads CASSSAVVGTDTQYF. The CDR3 DNA reads as TGTGCCAGCAGCTCAGCGGTGGTCGGCACAGATACGCAGTATTTT.

This clonotype was detected many times. The chain carries TRBV7-2 and TRBJ2-7; 7 nucleotides line up with TRBD1. The CDR3 has 15 residues. The V gene's germline CDR1 is SGHTA and CDR2 FQGNSA. With 1 base clipped from V and 5 bases from J, the junction kept 8 bases outside the gene matches. CDR3 sequence (DNA): TGTGCCAGCAGCTTAGTAAACAGGGGATTTGACGAGCAGTACTTC. This sequence encodes CASSLVNRGFDEQYF.

The J gene is TRBJ2-3, the V gene TRBV20-1; D call uncertain. CDR1 is DFQATT and CDR2 is SNEGSKA in the germline V gene (reference sequence). Trimming removed 6 bases at V and 0 bases at J, with 13 bases between. The CDR3 covers 14 residues. In DNA form, the CDR3 reads TGCAGTGCAGGGCAGACATCTAGCACAGATACGCAGTATTTT. This translates into CSAGQTSSTDTQYF.

Concerning this clonotype: At one end the junction does not follow the germline gene, possibly because of a read error. The chain uses TRBV5-1 and TRBJ2-7, with 10 bases identical to TRBD2. Germline loops: CDR1 SGHRS, CDR2 YFSETQ. This CDR3 spans 16 amino acids. The CDR3 DNA follows: TGCGCCAGCAGCCCTTCTAGCGGGGGAGGACCCTACGGGCAGTACTTC. Its protein product is CASSPSSGGGPYGQYF.

This clonotype was seen many times. The chain couples TRBV20-1 to TRBJ1-2; 10 bases fit TRBD1. Germline CDR1 reads DFQATT; CDR2 reads SNEGSKA (reference sequence). V dropped 3 bases and J dropped 6; count of bases not matched to a gene: 4. The CDR3 has 13 residues. CDR3 coding DNA: TGCAGTGCTAGTGAGGGACAGGGGAATGGCTACACCTTC. This codes for CSASEGQGNGYTF.

This clonotype was seen repeatedly, ten times or more. The rearrangement joins TRBV13 to TRBJ2-7, with 7 bases matching TRBD1. J lost 0 bases, V lost 3 bases, and 5 bases had no gene match. There are 15 residues in the CDR3. Germline CDR1 PRHDT, CDR2 FYEKMQ (reference sequence). CDR3 loop: CASSFGQVSSYEQYF. Written as DNA, the CDR3 is TGTGCCAGCAGCTTCGGACAGGTCAGCTCCTACGAGCAGTACTTC.

This clonotype has just a few counts. V gene TRBV21-1 combines with J gene TRBJ1-2; the table's TRBD1 call for D was not verified on the DNA. TRBV21-1 is a pseudogene. The CDR3 length is 13 residues. The CDR3 loop is CASSGGHLYGYTF. The CDR3 DNA reads TGTGCCAGCAGCGGGGGACACCTCTATGGCTACACCTTC.

CDR3 sequence: CASSPVREGKNIQYF. The CDR3 DNA reads as TGTGCCAGCAGCCCCGTACGGGAGGGCAAAAACATTCAGTACTTC. The chain has TRBV7-9 and TRBJ2-4, with TRBD2 matching 8 bases. Germline V gene sequence: CDR1 SEHNR, CDR2 FQNEAQ (reference sequence). Trimming at V came to 5 bases and at J to 3 bases, leaving 6 bases not matched to a gene. This CDR3 is built from 15 residues.

As regards this clonotype: One end of the junction is discordant with germline, which a read error may explain. The chain uses TRBV20-1 and TRBJ2-4; D is perhaps TRBD1 (6 bases). The germline V gene encodes CDR1 DFQATT and CDR2 SNEGSKA (reference sequence). This CDR3 is built from 14 residues. The CDR3 bases are TGCAGTGCTACGTCACAGGGAATTAGGGACATTCGGTACTTC. Translation gives CSATSQGIRDIRYF.

This clonotype was counted ten times or more. A clone one base away is much larger, so this may be a read error. The rearrangement uses TRBV15 and TRBJ2-1; 8 positions agree with TRBD2. The length of the CDR3 is 16 residues. Germline CDR1 is LNHNV and CDR2 is YYDKDF (reference sequence). V shed 0 bases, J shed 6 bases, and the junction held 7 bases outside the gene matches. The CDR3 DNA reads TGTGCCACCAGCAGAGATCGGGGGGGCGTTGTCAATGAGCAGTTCTTC. Translation gives CATSRDRGGVVNEQFF.

This clonotype was counted ten times or more. The V and J genes are TRBV5-1 and TRBJ2-3, with 7 bases aligning to TRBD1. V gave up 5 bases and J gave up 0 bases; unmatched junction bases: 9. CDR1 SGHRS and CDR2 YFSETQ come from the germline V gene. The CDR3 runs 16 residues. CDR3 sequence (DNA): TGCGCCAGCAGTTCTAACAGGGGATTTAGCACAGATACGCAGTATTTT. As protein: CASSSNRGFSTDTQYF.

For this clonotype: Relative to the germline gene, one junction end is altered; a read error may explain this. V and J are TRBV4-2 and TRBJ1-1; no reliable D call. The CDR3 is made up of 12 amino acids. From germline, CDR1 is LGHNA and CDR2 YNFKEQ. DNA for the CDR3: TGTGCCAGCGGCCAGTTGGACACTGAAGCTTTCTTT. Encoded protein: CASGQLDTEAFF.

J is TRBJ1-2 and V is TRBV14; no clear D gene. Between the trimmed V and J ends, which lost 5 bases and 13 bases, there was a span of 14 bases. Germline assignment: CDR1 SGHDN and CDR2 FVKESK. The CDR3 sequence is 11 residues long. This chain's CDR3 is CASSSNSASTF. CDR3 coding DNA: TGTGCCAGCAGCTCTAACAGCGCTAGCACCTTC.

This clonotype was counted a few times. This chain connects TRBV29-1 to TRBJ2-2; a weak D match, TRBD2 (5 bases). Trimming removed 2 bases at V and 7 bases at J, with 8 bases between. The CDR3 spans 12 residues. From germline, CDR1 is SQVTM and CDR2 ANQGSEA. CDR3 nucleotides: TGCAGCGTTGAACGAGGGTTCGGGGAGCTGTTTTTT. This encodes CSVERGFGELFF.

This clonotype was recorded a few times. This sequence joins TRBV11-2 and TRBJ1-5, with D possibly TRBD1 on 5 matching bases. The germline CDR1 and CDR2 sequences are SGHAT and FQNNGV. This CDR3 is built from 17 residues. V lost 4 bases and J lost 2, with 18 bases in between. The CDR3 nucleotides read TGTGCCAGCAGCTCGGCCGGGACTGTAACGGGCAATCAGCCCCAGCATTTT. It translates to CASSSAGTVTGNQPQHF.

This clonotype was recorded a few times. The chain carries TRBV5-1 and TRBJ1-1; D not resolved. The CDR3 contains 14 residues. CDR1 and CDR2 from the germline V gene are SGHRS and YFSETQ. V gave up 1 base and J gave up 4 bases, with 11 bases separating them. CDR3 loop: CASSLNTQATEAFF. CDR3 DNA: TGCGCCAGCAGCTTGAATACCCAGGCCACTGAAGCTTTCTTT.

V gene TRBV2 combines with J gene TRBJ2-5, with D perhaps TRBD2 (7 bases). The CDR3 has 14 amino acids. With 4 bases removed from V and 4 bases from J, the gap between germline ends came to 13 bases. CDR1 SNHLY and CDR2 FYNNEI come from the germline V gene. Here the CDR3 reads CASSVAGARETQYF. The CDR3 DNA follows: TGTGCCAGCAGTGTTGCGGGGGCGAGAGAGACCCAGTACTTC.

This clonotype was counted ten times or more. The chain couples TRBV7-2 to TRBJ1-5; 8 bases line up with TRBD1. The CDR3 contains 15 residues. The V and J ends lost 6 bases and 3 bases, in that order; junction bases with no gene match: 7. Germline CDR1 is SGHTA and CDR2 is FQGNSA. CDR3 sequence reads: CASSFDRGHNQPQHF. In nucleotides, the CDR3 is TGTGCCAGCAGTTTCGACAGGGGCCACAATCAGCCCCAGCATTTT.

CDR3 residues: CAWQTGGLNQPQHF. The CDR3, as DNA: TGTGCCTGGCAAACAGGGGGCCTCAATCAGCCCCAGCATTTT. The V gene is TRBV30, the J gene TRBJ1-5; 9 bases are shared with TRBD1. After removal of 5 bases from V and 3 bases from J, the junction contained 5 bases not matched to a gene. CDR3 length equals 14 residues. Germline-derived CDR1 and CDR2 are GTSNPN and SVGIG (reference sequence).

The chain is built from TRBV19 and TRBJ1-5, with no clear D. V was cut by 7 bases and J by 3 bases, with 16 bases left in between. CDR1 and CDR2 from the germline V gene are LNHDA and SQIVND (reference sequence). This CDR3 spans 15 amino acids. Here the CDR3 reads CASKMAGADNQPQHF. The CDR3 DNA reads TGTGCCAGTAAGATGGCCGGAGCGGACAATCAGCCCCAGCATTTT.

V gene TRBV5-1 combines with J gene TRBJ2-2, with 9 bases aligning to TRBD1. In germline, CDR1 is SGHRS, CDR2 YFSETQ. This CDR3 has 16 residues. Trimming removed 4 bases from V and 6 bases from J; junction bases left unmatched: 10. CDR3: CASSPWTGAVAGELFF. The CDR3 nucleotides read TGCGCCAGCAGCCCGTGGACAGGGGCGGTGGCCGGGGAGCTGTTTTTT.

This clonotype was detected only a few times. The genes are TRBV4-1 and TRBJ2-7, with 13 bases aligning to TRBD2. This CDR3 spans 19 amino acids. J lost 2 bases, V lost 0 bases, and 10 bases had no gene match. In germline, CDR1 is MGHRA, CDR2 YSYEKL. For the CDR3, the DNA is TGCGCCAGCAGCCAAGATTTCGCCCTACTAGCGGGGGGGACCTACGAGCAGTACTTC. Protein sequence: CASSQDFALLAGGTYEQYF.

This clonotype has only a few counts. The chain employs TRBV19 and TRBJ2-3; TRBD1 is a possible D gene (6 bases). Trimming pared 3 bases from V and 5 bases from J, leaving 15 bases between. Germline CDR1 and CDR2: LNHDA and SQIVND (reference sequence). CDR3 length: 15 amino acids. The DNA for the CDR3 is TGTGCCAGTAGTATTTGGCAGGGGTGGATAGATACGCAGTATTTT. Translated, it gives CASSIWQGWIDTQYF.